This record covers a single T cell receptor beta chain. This entry comes from a study of cytomegalovirus exposure and HLA in healthy donors. PCR primers comprised 60 Vbeta and 13 Jbeta primers. Clones were sequenced by immunoSEQ multiplex PCR, and TCRdb holds only the in-frame ones, with some missing. The table lists fewer than 150,000 clones. Looked up from germline, CDR1 is MDHEN and CDR2 is SYDVKM. V was clipped by 8 bases and J by 7 bases; unmatched bases: 11. The CDR3 spans 15 residues. This clonotype originated in a middle-aged man in good health and CMV-seronegative. The genes are TRBV28 and TRBJ1-6; TRBD1 agrees at 7 bases. The sequencing input was PBMCs. The CDR3 region is CASRPSTGSNSPLHF. The CDR3 region has the DNA TGTGCCAGCCGCCCCTCGACAGGGAGCAATTCACCCCTCCACTTT.